This T cell receptor beta chain was recovered during a study of cytomegalovirus exposure and HLA in healthy donors. Study-level background: Roughly 89 million unique TCR sequences came from HLA-typed donors in an early release. Broader study findings: Presence/absence analyses rested on an assumption that sequencing depth was roughly uniform across donors.

A multiplex PCR was run with 60 Vbeta primers and 13 Jbeta primers. Measured with immunoSEQ multiplex PCR; TCRdb has only the in-frame clones, and not every one. Seen in this sample are roughly 79,000 clones; the ten most common clones hold roughly 4.8%. With regard to this clone: As yet, its antigen is unknown.

The sequence was collected from a man aged 25 to 40 in good health and CMV-seronegative. The specimen sequenced was PBMCs.

Here the CDR3 reads CASSPNPDQGNWRKLFF. The DNA for the CDR3 is TGCGCCAGCAGCCCCAACCCTGACCAGGGGAATTGGAGAAAACTGTTTTTT. The rearrangement joins TRBV4-1 to TRBJ1-4, with TRBD1 as a possible D gene (6 bases). The V gene lost 4 bases and the J gene lost 10 bases, with 25 bases spanning the gap. Germline assignment: CDR1 MGHRA and CDR2 YSYEKL. This CDR3 is 17 amino acids long.